Following are 29 T cell receptor beta chains from one sample sequenced in a study of long-term antiretroviral therapy in people with HIV. The libraries were made with immunoSEQ v3.0 at survey level. Assay: immunoSEQ multiplex PCR; the TCRdb copy retains only in-frame clones and omits some. The sample holds some 28,000 clones, roughly 96% seen once. Sample: unsorted PBMCs, taken more than 6 years after starting antiretroviral therapy. These receptors were obtained from a man aged 25-45 years with HIV.

The rearrangement joins TRBV7-9 to TRBJ2-1; TRBD2 might be the D (7 bases). Trimming removed 5 bases from V and 13 bases from J, with 21 bases in between. The germline V gene has CDR1 SEHNR and CDR2 FQNEAQ (reference sequence). This CDR3 spans 14 amino acids. The CDR3 sequence is CASSLSGGDTEQFF. Here the CDR3 DNA reads TGTGCCAGCAGCCTTTCTGGGGGGGACACCGAACAGTTCTTC. Combining the CDR3 with reference TRBV7-9 and TRBJ2-1 gives the whole variable domain DTGVSQNPRHKITKRGQNVTFRCDPISEHNRLYWYRQTLGQGPEFLTYFQNEAQLEKSRLLSDRFSAERPKGSFSTLEIQRTEQGDSAMYLCASSLSGGDTEQFFGPGTRLTVL.

CDR3 protein: CASSAANEQFF. The CDR3 coding sequence is TGTGCCAGCAGCGCCGCTAATGAGCAGTTCTTC. The chain recombines TRBV9 with TRBJ2-1; D gene uncertain. The CDR3 is made up of 11 amino acids. The V end lost 3 bases, the J end lost 7 bases, and 5 bases lay between the germline ends. CDR1 and CDR2 from the germline V gene are SGDLS and YYNGEE.

This chain joins TRBV5-4 and TRBJ2-7; D might be TRBD1 or TRBD2, each matching 5 bases. CDR1 is SGHNT, CDR2 YYREEE, per germline (reference sequence). The ends were cut back, 3 bases at V and 2 bases at J, with 12 bases in the middle. This CDR3 is built from 14 residues. CDR3 residues: CASSSGRTTYEQYF. Here the CDR3 DNA reads TGTGCCAGCAGCTCGGGACGGACGACCTACGAGCAGTACTTC.

The chain links TRBV5-5 to TRBJ2-5; D uncertain. The V gene's germline CDR1 is SGHKS and CDR2 YYEKEE (reference sequence). Trimming left V 1 base short and J 4 bases short, with 11 bases between. The CDR3 is 14 residues long. The CDR3: CASSLLDDGETQYF. The DNA for the CDR3 is TGTGCCAGCAGCTTGTTGGACGACGGAGAGACCCAGTACTTC.

This clone occurred once. This chain joins TRBV19 and TRBJ2-7; D possibly corresponds to TRBD1 (5 bases). V was trimmed by 2 bases and J by 2 bases, leaving 10 bases between them. In germline, CDR1 is LNHDA, CDR2 SQIVND (reference sequence). The CDR3 has 14 amino acids. This CDR3 is CASSIYDSPYEQYF. The CDR3 nucleotides are TGTGCCAGTAGTATATACGACAGCCCCTACGAGCAGTACTTC. Variable domain in full (rest from reference TRBV19 and TRBJ2-7): DGGITQSPKYLFRKEGQNVTLSCEQNLNHDAMYWYRQDPGQGLRLIYYSQIVNDFQKGDIAEGYSVSREKKESFPLTVTSAQKNPTAFYLCASSIYDSPYEQYFGPGTRLTVT.

The chain employs TRBV30 and TRBJ2-3; maybe TRBD1 (5 bases). Trimming shortened V by 3 bases and J by 1 base, and 8 bases separated the two germline ends. Germline-derived CDR1 and CDR2 are GTSNPN and SVGIG (reference sequence). This CDR3 comprises 13 residues. CDR3 nucleotide sequence: TGTGCCTGGAGAGTAGGGGGCACAGATACGCAGTATTTT. Translation: CAWRVGGTDTQYF.

This clone was observed a single time. The chain joins TRBV7-2 to TRBJ2-7, with D uncertain. Trimming removed 5 bases at V and 4 bases at J, with 15 bases between. Germline CDR1 SGHTA, CDR2 FQGNSA. This CDR3 comprises 14 residues. The CDR3 spells CASSPSRSLYEQYF. For the CDR3, the DNA is TGTGCCAGCAGCCCGAGTAGGTCCCTGTACGAGCAGTACTTC.

A note on this clone: Relative to the germline gene, one junction end is altered; a read error may explain this. The V and J genes are TRBV19 and TRBJ2-6, with 8 bases fitting TRBD1. Germline loops: CDR1 LNHDA, CDR2 SQIVND (reference sequence). The CDR3 is made up of 19 amino acids. The CDR3 coding sequence is TGTGCCAGTAGTATCGGGGGAACAGGGGGAAGATCTGGGGCCAACGTCTTGACTTTC. Translated, it gives CASSIGGTGGRSGANVLTF.

This chain connects TRBV19 to TRBJ1-1; D gene uncertain. Germline values: CDR1 LNHDA, CDR2 SQIVND (reference sequence). The CDR3 length is 15 residues. Trimming pared 5 bases from V and 4 bases from J, leaving 17 bases between. The CDR3 nucleotides are TGTGCCAGTAGTCCAGGCGCATCAAGTGGCACTGAAGCTTTCTTT. Translating gives CASSPGASSGTEAFF.

The V gene is TRBV19, the J gene TRBJ2-1; 7 bases agree with TRBD2. From germline, CDR1 is LNHDA and CDR2 SQIVND (reference sequence). This CDR3 is 15 amino acids long. Trimming cost V 0 bases and J 8 bases; bases outside gene matches: 7. CDR3 nucleotide sequence: TGTGCCAGTAGTATAGATCAACTAGCGTGGGATGAGCAGTTCTTC. Residues: CASSIDQLAWDEQFF.

This clone was counted once. The chain carries TRBV7-2 and TRBJ2-4; 8 bases agree with TRBD1. Germline lookup yields CDR1 SGHTA and CDR2 FQGNSA. J was trimmed by 9 bases and V by 5 bases; bases with no gene match: 6. This CDR3 has 13 amino acids. The CDR3 DNA reads as TGTGCCAGCAGCCCACAGGGGGGTAGCATTCAGTACTTC. It encodes CASSPQGGSIQYF.

This clone was seen only once. The chain employs TRBV19 and TRBJ2-1, with D unresolved. Germline CDR1 reads LNHDA; CDR2 reads SQIVND (reference sequence). The CDR3 is made up of 12 amino acids. The V and J ends lost 9 bases and 1 base respectively, with 7 bases between them. The CDR3 DNA reads as TGTGCCAGCACCAAGTCCTACAATGAGCAGTTCTTC. This sequence encodes CASTKSYNEQFF.

The chain recombines TRBV27 with TRBJ2-2; 10 positions agree with TRBD1. CDR3 size: 14 residues. V was clipped by 4 bases and J by 6 bases; unmatched bases: 2. Germline V gives CDR1 MNHEY, CDR2 SMNVEV (reference sequence). The CDR3 loop reads CASSWDRGPGELFF. CDR3 nucleotides: TGTGCCAGCAGTTGGGACAGGGGTCCCGGGGAGCTGTTTTTT.

This clone showed up just once. J is TRBJ2-7 and V is TRBV29-1; the D is unclear. Germline V gene lookup returns CDR1 SQVTM and CDR2 ANQGSEA. Trimming shortened V by 7 bases and J by 3 bases, and 13 bases separated the two germline ends. The CDR3 consists of 12 residues. For the CDR3, the DNA is TGCAGCGCCAGATCGGACGGCTACGAGCAGTACTTC. Protein sequence: CSARSDGYEQYF.

V gene TRBV5-1 combines with J gene TRBJ2-5, with D uncertain. The CDR3 has 11 residues. CDR1 and CDR2 from the germline V gene are SGHRS and YFSETQ. The ends were cut back, 0 bases at V and 3 bases at J, with 0 bases in the middle. The CDR3 loop reads CASSLEETQYF. CDR3 coding DNA: TGCGCCAGCAGCTTGGAAGAGACCCAGTACTTC. The complete variable domain, with remaining parts taken from reference TRBV5-1 and TRBJ2-5, reads KAGVTQTPRYLIKTRGQQVTLSCSPISGHRSVSWYQQTPGQGLQFLFEYFSETQRNKGNFPGRFSGRQFSNSRSEMNVSTLELGDSALYLCASSLEETQYFGPGTRLLVL.

V gene TRBV7-3 combines with J gene TRBJ1-2; D possibly corresponds to TRBD1 (5 bases). Trimming removed 1 base from V and 4 bases from J, with 13 bases in between. The CDR3 is 15 residues long. Germline CDR1 reads SGHTA; CDR2 reads FQGTGA. This CDR3 reads CASSLRLGRSYGYTF. CDR3 in DNA: TGTGCCAGCAGCTTAAGATTGGGACGTAGCTATGGCTACACCTTC.

The V gene is TRBV15, the J gene TRBJ2-7, with D unclear. The length of the CDR3 is 13 residues. V lost 1 base to trimming and J lost 3 bases, with 7 bases between them. CDR1 is LNHNV, CDR2 YYDKDF, per germline (reference sequence). The CDR3 sequence: CATSRGRHYEQYF. As DNA, the CDR3 is TGTGCCACCAGCAGAGGCAGACACTACGAGCAGTACTTC.

V gene TRBV5-1 combines with J gene TRBJ2-2; D is perhaps TRBD2 (5 bases). V was clipped by 2 bases and J by 6 bases, with 8 bases between them. CDR1 SGHRS and CDR2 YFSETQ come from the germline V gene. The CDR3 length is 13 residues. The CDR3 bases are TGCGCCAGCAGCTTAAGAGGGCCCGGGGAGCTGTTTTTT. The encoded protein is CASSLRGPGELFF. Complete variable domain (other parts from reference TRBV5-1 and TRBJ2-2): KAGVTQTPRYLIKTRGQQVTLSCSPISGHRSVSWYQQTPGQGLQFLFEYFSETQRNKGNFPGRFSGRQFSNSRSEMNVSTLELGDSALYLCASSLRGPGELFFGEGSRLTVL.

The chain joins TRBV4-1 to TRBJ2-3; 12 bases are shared with TRBD2. Trimming at V came to 1 base and at J to 6 bases, leaving 2 bases not matched to a gene. The CDR3 sequence is 15 residues long. The V gene's germline CDR1 is MGHRA and CDR2 YSYEKL. CDR3 nucleotide sequence: TGCGCCAGCAGCCAAGGACTAGCGGGAGTCGATACGCAGTATTTT. This encodes CASSQGLAGVDTQYF.

The chain has TRBV5-1 and TRBJ2-3, with D perhaps TRBD2 (6 bases). The CDR3 has 15 amino acids. V lost 2 bases and J lost 3, with 13 bases in between. Germline loops: CDR1 SGHRS, CDR2 YFSETQ. CDR3: CASSFGGMGTDTQYF. CDR3 nucleotides: TGCGCCAGCAGCTTTGGGGGGATGGGAACAGATACGCAGTATTTT.

V gene TRBV19 combines with J gene TRBJ2-7; a possible D gene is TRBD2 (6 bases). Germline lookup yields CDR1 LNHDA and CDR2 SQIVND (reference sequence). The CDR3 covers 10 residues. V was shortened by 10 bases and J by 7 bases, with 11 bases between the two germline ends. The CDR3 sequence: CATSGDEQYF. As DNA, the CDR3 is TGTGCCACCTCGGGGGATGAGCAGTACTTC.

The chain has TRBV10-3 and TRBJ2-1; unclear D gene. Trimming took 2 bases from V and 5 from J, leaving 4 bases between them. The CDR3 covers 12 residues. Germline loops: CDR1 ENHRY, CDR2 SYGVKD. The CDR3 sequence: CAISEEDNEQFF. The CDR3 region has the DNA TGTGCCATCAGTGAGGAGGACAATGAGCAGTTCTTC.

The V call is TRBV27, the J call TRBJ1-2; 12 bases align to TRBD1. Germline CDR1 MNHEY, CDR2 SMNVEV (reference sequence). With V trimmed by 3 bases and J by 1 base, 15 bases remained unmatched. CDR3 length equals 20 residues. The CDR3 sequence: CASSFGPGTGGSPRNYGYTF. CDR3 DNA: TGTGCCAGCAGTTTCGGACCCGGGACAGGGGGCTCTCCCCGTAACTATGGCTACACCTTC.

The CDR3 is CASSVDGSYEQYF. DNA of the CDR3: TGCGCCAGCAGCGTGGATGGATCCTACGAGCAGTACTTC. The gene calls are TRBV5-1 and TRBJ2-7, with D unclear. The CDR3 has 13 residues. Germline lookup yields CDR1 SGHRS and CDR2 YFSETQ. The V end was cut by 4 bases, the J end by 1 base, with 9 bases between. The full variable domain, its missing parts supplied by reference TRBV5-1 and TRBJ2-7, is KAGVTQTPRYLIKTRGQQVTLSCSPISGHRSVSWYQQTPGQGLQFLFEYFSETQRNKGNFPGRFSGRQFSNSRSEMNVSTLELGDSALYLCASSVDGSYEQYFGPGTRLTVT.

The rearrangement uses TRBV5-5 and TRBJ2-7; D is perhaps TRBD1 (6 bases). The V gene lost 3 bases and the J gene lost 2 bases, with 9 bases spanning the gap. Germline assignment: CDR1 SGHKS and CDR2 YYEKEE (reference sequence). The CDR3 length is 13 residues. In DNA, the CDR3 is TGTGCCAGCAGCTGGGACATCCCCTACGAGCAGTACTTC. Translation gives CASSWDIPYEQYF.

The chain is built from TRBV9 and TRBJ2-5, with a weak D call TRBD1 (6 bases). The CDR3 contains 14 residues. Germline V lookup: CDR1 SGDLS, CDR2 YYNGEE. Trimming shortened V by 3 bases and J by 2 bases, and 11 bases separated the two germline ends. In DNA, the CDR3 is TGTGCCAGCAGCGCTGACAGGAAACAAGAGACCCAGTACTTC. It encodes CASSADRKQETQYF.

This rearrangement joins TRBV6-4 to TRBJ2-1; 10 nucleotides line up with TRBD1. Germline CDR1 is MRHNA and CDR2 is SNTAGT. The CDR3 is made up of 16 amino acids. Losses at the gene ends were 10 bases for V and 5 bases for J; bases not matched to a gene: 14. The CDR3 DNA follows: TGTGCCACCTCGATCTCTCCGGGGACAGGGGACAATGAGCAGTTCTTC. Translating it yields CATSISPGTGDNEQFF.

The chain couples TRBV10-1 to TRBJ2-1; no clear D. The V end was cut by 4 bases, the J end by 2 bases, with 6 bases between. Germline CDR1 reads WNHNN; CDR2 reads SYGVQD (reference sequence). The CDR3 runs 13 residues. CDR3 bases: TGCGCCAGCAGTGGGAAAACCTACAATGAGCAGTTCTTC. Residues: CASSGKTYNEQFF.

V and J are TRBV13 and TRBJ1-3; D uncertain. The germline V and J ends were trimmed by 5 bases and 2 bases, with 7 bases remaining between them. The CDR3 is 13 amino acids. Germline loops: CDR1 PRHDT, CDR2 FYEKMQ (reference sequence). CDR3 nucleotide sequence: TGTGCCAGCAGCCCCGCGCCTGGAAACACCATATATTTT. Translating it yields CASSPAPGNTIYF.